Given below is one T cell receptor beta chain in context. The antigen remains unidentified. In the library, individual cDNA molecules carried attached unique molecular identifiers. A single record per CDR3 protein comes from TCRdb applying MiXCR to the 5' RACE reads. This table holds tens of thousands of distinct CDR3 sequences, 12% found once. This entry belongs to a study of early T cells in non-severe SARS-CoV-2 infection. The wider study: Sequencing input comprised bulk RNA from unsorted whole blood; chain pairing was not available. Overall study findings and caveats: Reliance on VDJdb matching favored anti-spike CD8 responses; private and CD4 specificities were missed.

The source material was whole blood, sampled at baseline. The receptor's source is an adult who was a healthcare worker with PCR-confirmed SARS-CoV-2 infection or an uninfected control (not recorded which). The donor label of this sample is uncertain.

The CDR3 here is CASSSGQGNTEAFF. CDR3 bases: TGTGCCAGCTCTTCCGGACAGGGGAACACTGAAGCTTTCTTT. The V call is TRBV18, the J call TRBJ1-1; 8 nucleotides align to TRBD1. Germline CDR1 KGHSH, CDR2 LQKENI. The CDR3 contains 14 residues. The ends lost 6 bases at V and 1 base at J; junction bases unmatched: 4.